The sequence of this T cell receptor (beta chain) was determined in a study of cytomegalovirus exposure and HLA in healthy donors. On the study more broadly: Early on, a data release was issued that held some 85 million unique TCRs from HLA-typed donors.

The study ran its PCR with 60 Vbeta and 13 Jbeta primers. Sequencing was performed with immunoSEQ multiplex PCR; in TCRdb, only in-frame clones are kept and a portion is missing. Here the sample spans some 120,000 clones, about 70% being singletons. The CDR3 runs 14 residues. Germline V gene data show CDR1 as MNHNS and CDR2 as SASEGT. Trimming left V 6 bases short and J 6 bases short, with 17 bases between. Regarding the study as a whole: In a later analysis, specific HLA alleles were associated with 15,000 to 20,000 TCR beta sequences at a 0.05 false discovery rate. The study found most TCR sequences rare, yet found some public TCRs in many donors.

A word on this clone: The antigen is unknown.

Sequencing input: PBMCs. This clonotype was obtained from a woman aged 60-75 years in good health and CMV-seropositive. This chain connects TRBV6-1 to TRBJ1-2; weak D call: TRBD1 (6 bases). For the CDR3, the DNA is TGTGCCAGCAGCAAACAGGGAGAGGGAAATGGCTACACCTTC. This encodes CASSKQGEGNGYTF.